The 9 T cell receptor beta chains in this list originate from one sample, sequenced in a study of blood T cell repertoires in COVID-19. Repertoires were generated with immunoSEQ multiplex PCR, while TCRdb's copy carries only in-frame clones and drops some. This table holds about 360,000 clones, around nine tenths found once. The specimen was peripheral blood. All receptors derive from a woman aged 55 to 70 with COVID-19, enrolled during active disease.

The J gene is TRBJ1-3, the V gene TRBV6-5, with 8 bases lining up with TRBD1. CDR3 size: 15 residues. The V segment lost 4 bases and the J segment 0 bases; nucleotides outside the gene matches: 2. CDR1 is MNHEY, CDR2 SVGAGI, per germline. The CDR3 loop is CASSSGGFSGNTIYF. CDR3 DNA: TGTGCCAGCAGTTCAGGGGGCTTCTCTGGAAACACCATATATTTT.

This clone was seen more than once but under ten times. The V call is TRBV6-6, the J call TRBJ2-5, with D possibly matching TRBD1 (5 bases). The CDR3 length is 16 residues. V lost 5 bases and J 2 bases, leaving 18 bases between the germline ends. The germline V gene has CDR1 MNHNY and CDR2 SVGAGI (reference sequence). In DNA, the CDR3 is TGTGCCAGCAGTCCGCCCACGACAGAGCCGCAAGAGACCCAGTACTTC. Translation gives CASSPPTTEPQETQYF.

V usage is TRBV27 and J usage is TRBJ2-7; 8 bases are shared with TRBD1. Per germline, CDR1 MNHEY and CDR2 SMNVEV (reference sequence). V was clipped by 3 bases and J by 1 base; unmatched bases: 5. The CDR3 length is 15 residues. In DNA, the CDR3 is TGTGCCAGCAGTTTGACAGGGGTCGCGTCCTACGAGCAGTACTTC. As protein: CASSLTGVASYEQYF.

This clone was observed a handful of times. This chain links TRBV4-3 with TRBJ1-2, with D possibly matching TRBD1 (6 bases). This CDR3 is built from 16 residues. The V gene's germline CDR1 is LGHNA and CDR2 YSLEER. Trimming removed 3 bases from V and 0 bases from J, with 14 bases in between. In DNA, the CDR3 is TGCGCCAGCAGCCAGGCTACAGGGTCTTCTAACTATGGCTACACCTTC. It translates to CASSQATGSSNYGYTF.

This rearrangement joins TRBV5-4 to TRBJ2-5; possible D gene TRBD1, 5 bases. V was pared by 0 bases and J by 3 bases, with 12 bases between. From germline, CDR1 is SGHNT and CDR2 YYREEE (reference sequence). CDR3 size: 15 residues. Written as DNA, the CDR3 is TGTGCCAGCAGCTTGGCCGGGCAGGGAAAAGAGACCCAGTACTTC. Protein product: CASSLAGQGKETQYF.

The table lists this clone with a count of one. J is TRBJ1-6 and V is TRBV30; 9 bases are a match to TRBD1. The CDR3 spans 17 residues. V shed 0 bases, J shed 8 bases, and the junction held 11 bases outside the gene matches. CDR1 GTSNPN and CDR2 SVGIG come from the germline V gene (reference sequence). The CDR3 spells CAWSVRQGGLLDSPLHF. The CDR3 DNA follows: TGTGCCTGGAGTGTGCGACAGGGGGGTTTGCTTGATTCACCCCTCCACTTT.

V gene TRBV29-1 combines with J gene TRBJ1-2, with D hard to call. The CDR3 has 13 amino acids. Trimming stripped 6 bases from V and 0 bases from J, with 11 bases between. CDR1 and CDR2 (germline): SQVTM, ANQGSEA. CDR3 sequence: CSVRQDANYGYTF. The DNA for the CDR3 is TGCAGCGTGCGACAAGACGCTAACTATGGCTACACCTTC.

The chain uses TRBV20-1 and TRBJ1-5, with 8 bases lining up with TRBD1. Losses at the gene ends were 4 bases for V and 7 bases for J; bases not matched to a gene: 6. In germline, CDR1 is DFQATT, CDR2 SNEGSKA (reference sequence). This CDR3 contains 13 residues. This chain's CDR3 is CSATDRGGQPQHF. DNA for the CDR3: TGCAGTGCTACTGACAGGGGAGGGCAGCCCCAGCATTTT.

The chain employs TRBV2 and TRBJ1-2; the D is unclear. This CDR3 comprises 11 residues. The germline V gene encodes CDR1 SNHLY and CDR2 FYNNEI. Between the trimmed V and J ends, which lost 6 bases and 4 bases, there was a span of 6 bases. DNA of the CDR3: TGTGCCAGCAGCTACAGCTATGGCTACACCTTC. This codes for CASSYSYGYTF.